The entry below gives a single TCR beta chain sequence along with its context. This specimen comes from a study of blood T cell repertoires in COVID-19. Study summary: Samples came from the United States, Italy and Spain, spanning acute and convalescent COVID-19. PBMCs, B-cell-depleted T cells, or T cells were the source of the cDNA or gDNA that made up the material.

Per the original methods: From reference gene primer amplification, estimates of nucleated cell counts were derived. Assay: immunoSEQ multiplex PCR; the TCRdb copy retains only in-frame clones and omits some. Clone size and V and J calls were adopted from that table, with D and trimming inferred from the DNA. This table holds approximately 300,000 clones, more than 75% found once. What was sequenced was peripheral blood. The source is a woman aged 45-65 years with acute or convalescent COVID-19.

CDR3: CASSLVAGSLEKLFF. CDR3 nucleotide sequence: TGCGCCAGCAGCTTGGTGGCAGGGTCTCTTGAAAAACTGTTTTTT. This rearrangement joins TRBV5-1 to TRBJ1-4; tentatively, D is TRBD1 (5 bases). V was trimmed by 0 bases and J by 7 bases, leaving 13 bases between them. The length of the CDR3 is 15 residues. Germline V gene sequence: CDR1 SGHRS, CDR2 YFSETQ.